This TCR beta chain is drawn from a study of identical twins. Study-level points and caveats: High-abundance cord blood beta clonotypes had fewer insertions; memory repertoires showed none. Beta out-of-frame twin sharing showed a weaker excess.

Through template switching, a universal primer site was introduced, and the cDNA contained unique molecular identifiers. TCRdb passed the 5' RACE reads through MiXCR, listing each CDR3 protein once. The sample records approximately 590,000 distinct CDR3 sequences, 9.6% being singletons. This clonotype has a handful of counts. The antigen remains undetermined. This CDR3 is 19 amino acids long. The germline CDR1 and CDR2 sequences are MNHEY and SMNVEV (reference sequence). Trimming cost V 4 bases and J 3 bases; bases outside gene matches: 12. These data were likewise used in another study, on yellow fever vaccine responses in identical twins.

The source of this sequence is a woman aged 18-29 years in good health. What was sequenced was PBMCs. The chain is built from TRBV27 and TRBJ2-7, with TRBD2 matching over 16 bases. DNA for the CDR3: TGTGCCAGCAGTTCCTCCACATGGGGACTAGCGGGAGGGGTCTACGAGCAGTACTTC. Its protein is CASSSSTWGLAGGVYEQYF.